This T cell receptor beta chain comes out of a study of blood T cell repertoires in COVID-19. The wider study: Sample material is recorded as cDNA or gDNA derived from T cells, B-cell-depleted T cells, or PBMCs.

From germline, CDR1 is SEHNR and CDR2 FQNEAQ (reference sequence). Trimming removed 3 bases at V and 10 bases at J, with 16 bases between. CDR3 size: 15 residues. Only in-frame clones appear in the TCRdb table, and some are missing; sequencing was by immunoSEQ multiplex PCR. The sample carries 150,000 to 200,000 clones, around 94% recorded once. Patients in Seattle were enrolled during active infection, then followed longitudinally. Sequenced material: peripheral blood. J is TRBJ1-6 and V is TRBV7-9; D perhaps matches TRBD1 (6 bases). This TCR derives from a man aged 30 to 39 with COVID-19, enrolled during active disease. The CDR3 spells CASSLQGGLGSPLHF. In nucleotides, the CDR3 is TGTGCCAGCAGCTTGCAAGGGGGATTGGGGTCACCCCTCCACTTT. Full variable domain (rest looked up from reference TRBV7-9 and TRBJ1-6): DTGVSQNPRHKITKRGQNVTFRCDPISEHNRLYWYRQTLGQGPEFLTYFQNEAQLEKSRLLSDRFSAERPKGSFSTLEIQRTEQGDSAMYLCASSLQGGLGSPLHFGNGTRLTVT.